Each of the 10 T cell receptor beta chains below was sequenced from the same sample in a study of T cells in Graves' hyperthyroidism and ophthalmopathy (dated by TCRdb to the late 2010s). Libraries were constructed by multiplex PCR. Sequencer: Illumina HiSeq 2000. Amplification of TCR beta CDR3 regions was carried out from RNA transcripts. A first-round RT-PCR of the TCR CDR3 used the HTBI primer set with the Qiagen OneStep RT-PCR kit. TCRdb reran the public reads through fastp at Q25 and MiXCR, keeping productive beta chains. CDR3 protein sequences are deduplicated, and each keeps its most common genes and DNA. The sample records 200,000 to 250,000 distinct CDR3 sequences, roughly a sixth of which are singletons. The top ten clonotypes cover around 52% of the sample. The sample consisted of blood. Receptors originate from a woman in her forties or fifties with Graves' hyperthyroidism.

The chain has TRBV19 and TRBJ1-1, with D hard to call. Germline values: CDR1 LNHDA, CDR2 SQIVND (reference sequence). The CDR3 runs to 11 residues. V was cut by 7 bases and J by 7 bases, with 10 bases left in between. This CDR3 reads CASISSVEAFF. CDR3 sequence (DNA): TGTGCCAGTATCTCGAGTGTTGAAGCTTTCTTT.

This rearrangement joins TRBV6-6 to TRBJ2-5; perhaps TRBD1 as D (6 bases). CDR1 MNHNY and CDR2 SVGAGI come from the germline V gene (reference sequence). Deletions cut 0 bases from V and 5 bases from J, with 22 bases between. This CDR3 is built from 18 residues. The CDR3 protein is CASSYSSLKDRRRETQYF. The CDR3 DNA reads TGTGCCAGCAGTTACTCGAGTTTAAAGGACAGACGACGGGAGACCCAGTACTTC.

This clonotype has more than one count but fewer than ten. The chain carries TRBV3-1 and TRBJ1-1, with 8 bases matching TRBD1. CDR1 is LGHDT, CDR2 YNNKEL, per germline (reference sequence). The CDR3 sequence is 16 residues long. Trimming cost V 1 base and J 4 bases; bases outside gene matches: 8. CDR3 bases: TGTGCCAGCAGCCAAGCCAGGACAGGGTTTGGCACTGAAGCTTTCTTT. Its translation: CASSQARTGFGTEAFF.

At least ten counts were recorded for this clonotype. The V and J genes are TRBV5-1 and TRBJ1-1; D is undetermined. Germline loops: CDR1 SGHRS, CDR2 YFSETQ. This CDR3 spans 14 amino acids. V was shortened by 2 bases and J by 4 bases, with 12 bases between the two germline ends. CDR3 coding DNA: TGCGCCAGCAGCTTCGGAGGGCCGGGCACTGAAGCTTTCTTT. This codes for CASSFGGPGTEAFF.

This clonotype was seen just once. This chain links TRBV9 with TRBJ1-3; D not resolved. The CDR3 contains 15 residues. Germline V gene sequence: CDR1 SGDLS, CDR2 YYNGEE. V was pared by 0 bases and J by 0 bases, with 7 bases between. The CDR3 nucleotides read TGTGCCAGCAGCGTAGGTGCCCTCTCTGGAAACACCATATATTTT. It is translated as CASSVGALSGNTIYF.

The chain links TRBV5-1 to TRBJ1-1; 8 bases align to TRBD1. J lost 0 bases, V lost 4 bases, and 8 bases had no gene match. Germline V gene sequence: CDR1 SGHRS, CDR2 YFSETQ. The CDR3 is 16 residues long. CDR3 nucleotide sequence: TGCGCCAGCAGCCCCCCCGGGACAGGTGTGAACACTGAAGCTTTCTTT. The encoded protein is CASSPPGTGVNTEAFF.

This clonotype was picked up many times. The chain employs TRBV7-3 and TRBJ2-1; TRBD2 is a possible D gene (6 bases). The length of the CDR3 is 15 residues. Trimming left V 5 bases short and J 1 base short, with 12 bases between. From germline, CDR1 is SGHTA and CDR2 FQGTGA. The CDR3 coding sequence is TGTGCCAGCAGCCCCCAGAGCGGGTCCTACAATGAGCAGTTCTTC. Its protein product is CASSPQSGSYNEQFF.

The rearrangement joins TRBV3-1 to TRBJ2-7; D might be TRBD1 (6 bases). This CDR3 spans 12 amino acids. Deletions cut 3 bases from V and 6 bases from J, with 9 bases between. Looked up from germline, CDR1 is LGHDT and CDR2 is YNNKEL (reference sequence). CDR3 region: CASSHRRGEQYF. The CDR3 bases are TGTGCCAGCAGCCATCGCAGGGGCGAGCAGTACTTC.

CDR3 DNA sequence: TGTGCCTGGAGTCGGGGACAGAACAATCAGCCCCAGCATTTT. This translates into CAWSRGQNNQPQHF. This rearrangement joins TRBV30 to TRBJ1-5; the match to TRBD1 covers 7 bases. The ends lost 2 bases at V and 3 bases at J; junction bases unmatched: 4. CDR1 is GTSNPN and CDR2 is SVGIG in the germline V gene (reference sequence). The CDR3 runs to 14 residues.

This clonotype was seen repeatedly, ten times or more. The chain links TRBV7-3 to TRBJ2-3; 8 bases map to TRBD1. The CDR3 is made up of 18 amino acids. With V trimmed by 4 bases and J by 2 bases, 14 bases remained unmatched. Germline V lookup: CDR1 SGHTA, CDR2 FQGTGA. CDR3 in amino acids: CASSSRTGSPGPTDTQYF. CDR3 coding DNA: TGTGCCAGCAGCTCCAGGACAGGGTCCCCCGGCCCCACAGATACGCAGTATTTT.